This TCR beta chain emerged from a study of blood T cell repertoires in COVID-19. Looking at the study overall: Italy, Spain and the United States were the sources of the convalescent and acute COVID-19 samples. PBMCs, B-cell-depleted T cells, or T cells were the source of the cDNA or gDNA that made up the material.

This CDR3 has 15 residues. J gave up 5 bases and V 1 base, and 5 bases lay outside the gene matches. Germline assignment: CDR1 MGHRA and CDR2 YSYEKL. This table comes from immunoSEQ multiplex PCR, and its TCRdb copy is limited to in-frame clones, with some not included. The sample has some 270,000 clones, roughly nine tenths seen once. This clone showed up just once. Donors in Cohort 3 counted as recovered after two negative PCRs, clearance, or symptom resolution. The V call is TRBV4-1, the J call TRBJ2-5; 9 bases align to TRBD2. The sequence was obtained from a woman aged 40 to 50 who had recovered from COVID-19. Sequenced: PBMCs or T cells enriched from blood (not recorded which). CDR3 DNA: TGCGCCAGCAGCCAAGTTGGCGGGAGGGCCGAGACCCAGTACTTC. It specifies CASSQVGGRAETQYF.